These 4 T cell receptor beta chains originate from one sample sequenced in a study of technical replicates of blood from four donors. Repertoires were generated with immunoSEQ multiplex PCR, while TCRdb's copy carries only in-frame clones and drops some. The sample consists of over 80,000 clones, around 96% of them appearing once. The sample consisted of T cells isolated from PBMCs. The receptors here all came from a human donor in good health.

The genes are TRBV29-1 and TRBJ2-3, with D perhaps TRBD2 (5 bases). The CDR3 loop spans 13 amino acids. Germline assignment: CDR1 SQVTM and CDR2 ANQGSEA. Trimming removed 2 bases at V and 2 bases at J, with 8 bases between. The CDR3, as DNA: TGCAGCGTTGAAAGGGAGATCACAGATACGCAGTATTTT. This sequence encodes CSVEREITDTQYF.

V and J are TRBV15 and TRBJ2-7; the match to TRBD2 covers 8 bases. Germline-derived CDR1 and CDR2 are LNHNV and YYDKDF (reference sequence). The CDR3 length is 14 residues. With V trimmed by 3 bases and J by 4 bases, 5 bases remained unmatched. The CDR3 DNA reads TGTGCCACCAGCAGTAAGCGGGAGATTTACGAGCAGTACTTC. It yields the protein CATSSKREIYEQYF.

This chain uses TRBV10-3 with TRBJ1-2; the D gene is possibly TRBD1 (6 bases). Germline V gene sequence: CDR1 ENHRY, CDR2 SYGVKD. CDR3 length: 13 residues. Trimming stripped 2 bases from V and 8 bases from J, with 12 bases between. The CDR3 reads CAISEDRLLGYTF. In DNA, the CDR3 is TGTGCCATCAGTGAGGACAGGTTGTTGGGCTACACCTTC.

The V and J genes are TRBV9 and TRBJ1-1; D not certain. Trimming shortened V by 5 bases and J by 2 bases, and 10 bases separated the two germline ends. Germline values: CDR1 SGDLS, CDR2 YYNGEE. This CDR3 has 13 amino acids. The CDR3 reads CASSIQYNTEAFF. Written as DNA, the CDR3 is TGTGCCAGCAGTATCCAGTATAACACTGAAGCTTTCTTT.